This T cell receptor (beta chain) was documented in a study of blood T cell repertoires in COVID-19. At the level of the study: The United States, Italy and Spain provided the acute and convalescent COVID-19 samples. Sources were T cells, B-cell-depleted T cells, or PBMCs; the material itself was cDNA or gDNA.

Study processing details: The authors estimated nucleated cell counts from reference gene primer amplification. Sequencing was performed with immunoSEQ multiplex PCR; in TCRdb, only in-frame clones are kept and a portion is missing. The V and J calls and the clone size are those of that table, but D and trimming were determined from the DNA. The table has 35,000 or so clones, around nine tenths seen once. The CDR3 totals 14 residues. CDR1 is WSHSY and CDR2 is SAAADI in the germline V gene. Trimming removed 8 bases at V and 8 bases at J, with 19 bases between. V gene TRBV10-2 combines with J gene TRBJ2-1; tentative D call: TRBD2 (6 bases). Material: peripheral blood. The TCR sequence derives from a human donor in a cohort sampled during active COVID-19. The CDR3 loop is CASRLALIGYEQFF. CDR3 DNA sequence: TGCGCCAGCCGTCTAGCGCTCATAGGGTATGAGCAGTTCTTC.